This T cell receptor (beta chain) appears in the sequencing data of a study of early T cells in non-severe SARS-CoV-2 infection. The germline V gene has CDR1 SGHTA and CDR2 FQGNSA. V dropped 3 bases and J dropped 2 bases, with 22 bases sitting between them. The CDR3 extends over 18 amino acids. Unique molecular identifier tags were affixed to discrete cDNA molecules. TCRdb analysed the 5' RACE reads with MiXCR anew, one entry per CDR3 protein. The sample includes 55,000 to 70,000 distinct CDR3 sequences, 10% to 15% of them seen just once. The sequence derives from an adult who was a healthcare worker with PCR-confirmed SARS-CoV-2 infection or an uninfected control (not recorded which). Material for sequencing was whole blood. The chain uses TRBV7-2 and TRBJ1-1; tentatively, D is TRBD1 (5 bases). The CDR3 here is CASSLFLMAGTKNTEAFF. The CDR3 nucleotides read TGTGCCAGCAGCTTGTTTCTCATGGCGGGGACCAAAAACACTGAAGCTTTCTTT.